Sequencing of this T cell receptor beta chain was carried out in a study of OX40 agonist ivuxolimab in advanced cancers. Study as a whole: The study treated patients with ivuxolimab, an agonistic anti-OX40 (CD134) antibody. Each dose-escalation patient presented with hepatocellular carcinoma, melanoma, renal cell or head and neck cancer. Two cutaneous melanoma patients and one hepatocellular carcinoma patient, three in all, had partial responses. Broader study findings: Low normalized clonal expansion also occurred in some nonresponding patients.

This clone has just one count. The target antigen is unknown. Clones were sequenced by immunoSEQ multiplex PCR, and TCRdb holds only the in-frame ones, with some missing. The sample consists of 8,500 to 13,000 clones, around 84% of them appearing once. V was trimmed by 0 bases and J by 5 bases, leaving 6 bases between them. The CDR3 runs 12 residues. Germline V gives CDR1 SGHDT, CDR2 YYEEEE. This rearrangement joins TRBV5-6 to TRBJ2-7; D unclear. This sequence originates from an adult with an advanced solid tumor such as melanoma, head and neck, liver or kidney cancer. The sample in question was CD4+ or CD8+ T cells sorted from blood, obtained in a trial of the OX40 agonist ivuxolimab. The CDR3 nucleotides are TGTGCCAGCAGCTTGGAGTATGACGAGCAGTACTTC. Translating gives CASSLEYDEQYF.